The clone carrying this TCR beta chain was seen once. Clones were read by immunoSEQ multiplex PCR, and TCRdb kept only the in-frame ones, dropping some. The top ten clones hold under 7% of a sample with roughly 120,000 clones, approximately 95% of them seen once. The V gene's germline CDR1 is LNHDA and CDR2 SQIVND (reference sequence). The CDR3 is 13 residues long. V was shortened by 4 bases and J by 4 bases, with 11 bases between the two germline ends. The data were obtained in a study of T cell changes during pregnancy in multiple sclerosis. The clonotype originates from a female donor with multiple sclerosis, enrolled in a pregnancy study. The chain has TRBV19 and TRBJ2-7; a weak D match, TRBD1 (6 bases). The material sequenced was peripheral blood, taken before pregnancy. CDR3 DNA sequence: TGTGCCAGTAGTACAGGCAGGGGATACGAGCAGTACTTC. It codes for CASSTGRGYEQYF. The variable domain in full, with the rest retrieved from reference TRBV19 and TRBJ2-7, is DGGITQSPKYLFRKEGQNVTLSCEQNLNHDAMYWYRQDPGQGLRLIYYSQIVNDFQKGDIAEGYSVSREKKESFPLTVTSAQKNPTAFYLCASSTGRGYEQYFGPGTRLTVT.